This TCR beta chain was recovered during a study of T cell responses to AZD1222 COVID-19 vaccine. Assay: immunoSEQ multiplex PCR; the TCRdb copy retains only in-frame clones and omits some. Of some 97,000 clones listed, approximately 88% are singletons. The length of the CDR3 is 12 residues. Germline CDR1 is DFQATT and CDR2 is SNEGSKA (reference sequence). V was shortened by 3 bases and J by 10 bases, with 13 bases between the two germline ends. Notes on the study in general: At 160-218 and 743-854, vaccine-associated CD4 TCRs were dominant, and they spanned spike.

About this clone: The antigen remains unidentified.

The sample in question was peripheral blood, obtained on day 0 of AZD1222 vaccination. This TCR derives from an adult in good health. The rearrangement uses TRBV20-1 and TRBJ1-5; D is uncertain. CDR3 coding DNA: TGCAGTGCTAGTGAAGTATTCGGACCCCAGCATTTT. Translating it yields CSASEVFGPQHF.